Below, 14 T cell receptor beta chains from the same sample are listed, as sequenced in a study of T cell changes during pregnancy in multiple sclerosis. The repertoire was sequenced with immunoSEQ multiplex PCR; TCRdb's copy has only in-frame clones and lacks some. The sample shows roughly 39,000 clones, around 90% of them seen only once. The source was CD8+ T cells from peripheral blood mononuclear cells, collected after pregnancy. The receptors shown here come from a female donor with multiple sclerosis, enrolled in a pregnancy study.

The chain links TRBV5-8 to TRBJ1-1; TRBD1 might be the D (5 bases). The CDR3 is 14 residues long. Per the germline V gene, CDR1 is SGHTS and CDR2 is YDEGEE. The V end was cut by 0 bases, the J end by 5 bases, with 11 bases between. The CDR3 loop is CASSLAQGGTEAFF. The CDR3 nucleotides read TGTGCCAGCAGCTTGGCGCAGGGTGGAACTGAAGCTTTCTTT. Combining the CDR3 with reference TRBV5-8 and TRBJ1-1 gives the whole variable domain EAGVTQSPTHLIKTRGQQATLRCSPISGHTSVYWYQQALGLGLQFLLWYDEGEERNRGNFPPRFSGRQFPNYSSELNVNALELEDSALYLCASSLAQGGTEAFFGQGTRLTVV.

This chain joins TRBV6-1 and TRBJ2-3; 9 nucleotides match TRBD2. The J segment lost 1 base and the V segment lost 5 bases, leaving 4 bases of the junction unmatched. Germline CDR1 MNHNS, CDR2 SASEGT. This CDR3 spans 15 amino acids. The CDR3 region is CASSSIAGGTDTQYF. CDR3 DNA: TGTGCCAGCAGTTCGATAGCGGGGGGCACAGATACGCAGTATTTT.

The chain links TRBV19 to TRBJ1-1; no firm D call. The V end lost 5 bases, the J end lost 5 bases, and 12 bases lay between the germline ends. This CDR3 is built from 13 residues. CDR1 LNHDA and CDR2 SQIVND come from the germline V gene (reference sequence). The CDR3: CASSSPRETEAFF. In DNA, the CDR3 is TGTGCCAGTAGTTCCCCTAGGGAGACTGAAGCTTTCTTT. Full variable domain (outside the CDR3, taken from reference TRBV19 and TRBJ1-1): DGGITQSPKYLFRKEGQNVTLSCEQNLNHDAMYWYRQDPGQGLRLIYYSQIVNDFQKGDIAEGYSVSREKKESFPLTVTSAQKNPTAFYLCASSSPRETEAFFGQGTRLTVV.

The CDR3 here is CASSRRDRGQETQYF. Here the CDR3 DNA reads TGTGCCAGCAGCAGGCGCGACAGGGGTCAAGAGACCCAGTACTTC. The chain joins TRBV7-9 to TRBJ2-5; 8 nucleotides line up with TRBD1. The V segment lost 5 bases and the J segment 2 bases; nucleotides outside the gene matches: 7. Germline-derived CDR1 and CDR2 are SEHNR and FQNEAQ (reference sequence). The CDR3 loop spans 15 amino acids.

The chain uses TRBV2 and TRBJ2-3; maybe TRBD2 (5 bases). From germline, CDR1 is SNHLY and CDR2 FYNNEI. The CDR3 spans 15 residues. Trimming stripped 7 bases from V and 6 bases from J, with 20 bases between. CDR3 nucleotide sequence: TGTGCCAGCAACGCGGTAGCGAGTCTCGGCGATACGCAGTATTTT. Amino acids: CASNAVASLGDTQYF.

This chain joins TRBV2 and TRBJ2-1, with TRBD2 matching over 10 bases. Germline CDR1 reads SNHLY; CDR2 reads FYNNEI. J gave up 4 bases and V 7 bases, and 13 bases lay outside the gene matches. This CDR3 has 17 amino acids. For the CDR3, the DNA is TGTGCCAGCACTGGCCTAGCGGGGGCCAGCGTTTACAATGAGCAGTTCTTC. The encoded protein is CASTGLAGASVYNEQFF.

The chain couples TRBV27 to TRBJ1-2; weak D call: TRBD1 (6 bases). Trimming removed 8 bases at V and 8 bases at J, with 18 bases between. From germline, CDR1 is MNHEY and CDR2 SMNVEV (reference sequence). CDR3 length: 13 residues. The CDR3: CASGDGQPWGYTF. The CDR3 DNA reads as TGTGCCAGCGGGGACGGACAGCCCTGGGGCTACACCTTC.

The chain uses TRBV27 and TRBJ2-3, with a tentative D call TRBD2 (5 bases). Deletions cut 5 bases from V and 1 base from J, with 10 bases between. Per germline, CDR1 MNHEY and CDR2 SMNVEV (reference sequence). CDR3 size: 14 residues. DNA for the CDR3: TGTGCCAGCAGTATCACTAGGGGCACAGATACGCAGTATTTT. Translated: CASSITRGTDTQYF.

This sequence joins TRBV11-2 and TRBJ2-7; no clear D. V shed 4 bases and J shed 1 base, with 8 bases lying between them. Germline V lookup: CDR1 SGHAT, CDR2 FQNNGV. The CDR3 has 13 amino acids. CDR3 in DNA: TGTGCCAGCAGCTCCAGGATTTCCTACGAGCAGTACTTC. Protein: CASSSRISYEQYF.

CDR3 sequence (DNA): TGCAGCGTTGAAGATCGACGACAGGGCAACTATGGCTACACCTTC. Encoded protein: CSVEDRRQGNYGYTF. V and J are TRBV29-1 and TRBJ1-2; TRBD1 aligns across 7 bases. After removal of 0 bases from V and 2 bases from J, the junction contained 6 bases not matched to a gene. The germline gives CDR1 SQVTM, CDR2 ANQGSEA. This CDR3 region has 15 residues.

This clone was detected many times. The gene calls are TRBV29-1 and TRBJ2-1, with 11 bases matching TRBD2. V lost 7 bases to trimming and J lost 8 bases; unmatched junction nucleotides: 7. The CDR3 has 13 residues. CDR1 is SQVTM, CDR2 ANQGSEA, per germline. The CDR3 here is CSGSGRAWDEQFF. The CDR3 DNA sequence: TGCAGCGGTAGCGGGAGGGCGTGGGATGAGCAGTTCTTC.

This clone came up a few times. The CDR3 sequence is CASSGSGENQPQHF. CDR3 DNA sequence: TGTGCCAGCAGCGGTAGCGGGGAGAATCAGCCCCAGCATTTT. V and J are TRBV9 and TRBJ1-5; D unclear. Germline V gene lookup returns CDR1 SGDLS and CDR2 YYNGEE. The ends were cut back, 3 bases at V and 4 bases at J, with 11 bases in the middle. The CDR3 spans 14 residues.

The chain links TRBV11-2 to TRBJ2-2; possible D gene TRBD2, 6 bases. With 1 base removed from V and 4 bases from J, the gap between germline ends came to 16 bases. The CDR3 runs 17 residues. Germline loops: CDR1 SGHAT, CDR2 FQNNGV. The CDR3 spells CASSLVLPTRSTGELFF. The CDR3 DNA sequence: TGTGCCAGCAGCTTAGTCCTCCCGACTAGATCCACCGGGGAGCTGTTTTTT.

The chain is built from TRBV27 and TRBJ1-1, with D uncertain. Germline-derived CDR1 and CDR2 are MNHEY and SMNVEV (reference sequence). The CDR3 totals 14 residues. V lost 6 bases and J 5 bases, leaving 16 bases between the germline ends. CDR3 region: CASRFRSGLTEAFF. The DNA of the CDR3 is TGTGCCAGCAGATTTCGAAGCGGTCTGACTGAAGCTTTCTTT.